This T cell receptor beta chain was sequenced in a study of blood T cell repertoires in COVID-19. The overall study: Sites across the United States, Italy and Spain contributed samples from acute and convalescent COVID-19. From T cells, B-cell-depleted T cells, or PBMCs came the material, which was cDNA or gDNA.

V was pared by 9 bases and J by 2 bases, with 12 bases of the junction left unmatched. This CDR3 is 17 amino acids long. CDR1 and CDR2 from the germline V gene are SNHLY and FYNNEI. Authors' data handling: Amplified reference gene primers provided the basis for estimating nucleated cell counts. Clones were read by immunoSEQ multiplex PCR, and TCRdb kept only the in-frame ones, dropping some. The V and J calls and clone size are taken from that table; D and trimming were inferred from the DNA. The sample shows tens of thousands of clones, 81% of them seen only once. This clone was detected only a few times.

The receptor was derived from a human donor in a cohort sampled during active COVID-19. The chain has TRBV2 and TRBJ1-4; the match to TRBD1 covers 10 bases. The source material was peripheral blood. Written as DNA, the CDR3 is TGTGCCAGTTTTAAGGGACAGGGGATGGGTACTAATGAAAAACTGTTTTTT. Translated, it gives CASFKGQGMGTNEKLFF.